These 32 T cell receptor beta chains came from one sample sequenced in a study of blood T cell repertoires in COVID-19. The method was immunoSEQ multiplex PCR; TCRdb's version includes in-frame clones alone and lacks a portion of them. Among 85,000 to 120,000 clones listed, about 80% were seen once. The sample comprised peripheral blood. These receptors were obtained from a woman in her sixties with acute or convalescent COVID-19.

This sequence joins TRBV29-1 and TRBJ2-5; 9 bases match TRBD1. The trim removed 3 bases at V and 5 bases at J, leaving 7 bases unmatched. The CDR3 has 14 residues. Germline values: CDR1 SQVTM, CDR2 ANQGSEA. The CDR3 DNA reads as TGCAGCGTTGACCCGGGACAGGGATTCGAGACCCAGTACTTC. It specifies CSVDPGQGFETQYF.

This clone was found a few times. The genes are TRBV6-5 and TRBJ1-1, with D perhaps TRBD1 (6 bases). Trimming removed 7 bases from V and 6 bases from J, with 18 bases in between. Per germline, CDR1 MNHEY and CDR2 SVGAGI. The CDR3 totals 14 residues. The CDR3 region is CASIRIPGDPEAFF. The CDR3 DNA sequence: TGTGCCAGCATCCGGATTCCAGGGGACCCTGAAGCTTTCTTT.

The chain is built from TRBV2 and TRBJ2-5; D perhaps matches TRBD1 (5 bases). The V end was cut by 6 bases, the J end by 2 bases, with 10 bases between. The germline V gene encodes CDR1 SNHLY and CDR2 FYNNEI. The CDR3 contains 13 residues. The DNA for the CDR3 is TGTGCCAGCAGGAACTCAGGGCAAGAGACCCAGTACTTC. Translated, it gives CASRNSGQETQYF.

The chain has TRBV7-9 and TRBJ1-6; no clear D. This CDR3 contains 14 residues. Germline-derived CDR1 and CDR2 are SEHNR and FQNEAQ (reference sequence). V lost 1 base to trimming and J lost 7 bases, with 8 bases between them. Here the CDR3 DNA reads TGTGCCAGCAGCTTAGTGGAGGGAAATTCACCCCTCCACTTT. Translating gives CASSLVEGNSPLHF. The variable domain in full, with the rest retrieved from reference TRBV7-9 and TRBJ1-6, is DTGVSQNPRHKITKRGQNVTFRCDPISEHNRLYWYRQTLGQGPEFLTYFQNEAQLEKSRLLSDRFSAERPKGSFSTLEIQRTEQGDSAMYLCASSLVEGNSPLHFGNGTRLTVT.

This clone has only a few counts. The chain combines TRBV5-1 with TRBJ1-3; D is perhaps TRBD1 (6 bases). The CDR3 runs 16 residues. CDR1 SGHRS and CDR2 YFSETQ come from the germline V gene. With 4 bases removed from V and 3 bases from J, the gap between germline ends came to 17 bases. The CDR3 DNA reads TGCGCCAGCAGCCCGGATACCGGGACAAGTGGAAACACCATATATTTT. Its translation: CASSPDTGTSGNTIYF.

This clone was detected a few times. This chain uses TRBV9 with TRBJ2-7, with D perhaps TRBD1 (5 bases). The CDR3 sequence is 13 residues long. The V end lost 4 bases, the J end lost 5 bases, and 13 bases lay between the germline ends. Per the germline V gene, CDR1 is SGDLS and CDR2 is YYNGEE. The CDR3 spells CASSRLVGDEQYF. The CDR3 nucleotides are TGTGCCAGCAGCCGTTTAGTAGGGGACGAGCAGTACTTC.

This rearrangement joins TRBV19 to TRBJ2-5; no clear D gene. This CDR3 comprises 14 residues. Germline V lookup: CDR1 LNHDA, CDR2 SQIVND (reference sequence). Trimming took off 5 bases at V and 2 bases at J, with 12 bases between the two ends. CDR3 in DNA: TGTGCCAGTAGTTCCTCGCGAGTTCAAGAGACCCAGTACTTC. It translates to CASSSSRVQETQYF.

This rearrangement joins TRBV19 to TRBJ2-7; D is perhaps TRBD2 (6 bases). The CDR3 is 15 residues long. CDR1 LNHDA and CDR2 SQIVND come from the germline V gene (reference sequence). The V gene lost 6 bases and the J gene lost 0 bases, with 15 bases spanning the gap. The CDR3 loop is CASSARDHFSYEQYF. CDR3 in DNA: TGTGCCAGTAGCGCGCGGGACCACTTCTCCTACGAGCAGTACTTC.

This clone was detected once. The chain combines TRBV11-3 with TRBJ2-1, with D perhaps TRBD2 (5 bases). V was trimmed by 0 bases and J by 8 bases, leaving 17 bases between them. The CDR3 is 16 amino acids. The germline CDR1 and CDR2 sequences are SGHNT and YENEEA. In DNA, the CDR3 is TGTGCCAGCAGCTTAGATTCGGGAAGGGCAGGCGATGAGCAGTTCTTC. It is translated as CASSLDSGRAGDEQFF.

The chain has TRBV29-1 and TRBJ2-5; 8 bases are a match to TRBD1. CDR3 length: 14 amino acids. Germline CDR1 SQVTM, CDR2 ANQGSEA. V gave up 4 bases and J gave up 1 base; unmatched junction bases: 5. The chain's CDR3 is CSVVPGGPQETQYF. The CDR3, as DNA: TGCAGCGTTGTCCCAGGGGGCCCCCAAGAGACCCAGTACTTC. The whole variable domain, filled in from reference TRBV29-1 and TRBJ2-5, reads SAVISQKPSRDICQRGTSLTIQCQVDSQVTMMFWYRQQPGQSLTLIATANQGSEATYESGFVIDKFPISRPNLTFSTLTVSNMSPEDSSIYLCSVVPGGPQETQYFGPGTRLLVL.

The gene calls are TRBV29-1 and TRBJ2-7, with D tentatively TRBD1 (5 bases). V lost 7 bases and J 7 bases, leaving 29 bases between the germline ends. CDR3 size: 16 residues. Germline values: CDR1 SQVTM, CDR2 ANQGSEA. The CDR3 coding sequence is TGCAGCGCCACCTTCGTCGACAGAGTCCTTGAGTTGGAGCAGTACTTC. Its protein product is CSATFVDRVLELEQYF.

The genes are TRBV5-1 and TRBJ1-1; D may be TRBD1 (6 bases). The CDR3 length is 15 residues. The ends were cut back, 4 bases at V and 7 bases at J, with 20 bases in the middle. The V gene's germline CDR1 is SGHRS and CDR2 YFSETQ. CDR3 in amino acids: CASSPTATGEGEAFF. In DNA, the CDR3 is TGCGCCAGCAGCCCAACCGCGACAGGAGAAGGTGAAGCTTTCTTT.

V usage is TRBV18 and J usage is TRBJ1-1; 7 positions agree with TRBD1. The germline V gene has CDR1 KGHSH and CDR2 LQKENI. After removal of 2 bases from V and 6 bases from J, the junction contained 6 bases not matched to a gene. The CDR3 is 14 residues long. This CDR3 is CASSPTDRDSEAFF. The CDR3 DNA sequence: TGTGCCAGCTCACCAACCGACAGGGACTCTGAAGCTTTCTTT.

The chain is built from TRBV4-1 and TRBJ2-3, with D tentatively TRBD2 (7 bases). The CDR3 sequence is 17 residues long. Germline CDR1 is MGHRA and CDR2 is YSYEKL. The ends were cut back, 1 base at V and 4 bases at J, with 18 bases in the middle. The CDR3 sequence: CASSQVYRGAEADTQYF. The CDR3 DNA reads TGCGCCAGCAGCCAAGTTTATCGGGGGGCTGAGGCAGATACGCAGTATTTT.

J is TRBJ2-1 and V is TRBV5-1, with a tentative D call TRBD2 (6 bases). V lost 4 bases and J lost 9, with 14 bases in between. CDR3 length equals 13 residues. Looked up from germline, CDR1 is SGHRS and CDR2 is YFSETQ. CDR3 DNA: TGCGCCAGCAGCCCCCTATCGGGGGTTGAGCAGTTCTTC. Translating gives CASSPLSGVEQFF.

The chain uses TRBV12-3 or TRBV12-4 and TRBJ1-1; D is unresolved. The length of the CDR3 is 13 residues. V lost 8 bases and J 0 bases, leaving 10 bases between the germline ends. The CDR3 loop is CASCNFMNTEAFF. The CDR3 bases are TGTGCCAGCTGTAACTTTATGAACACTGAAGCTTTCTTT.

The V gene is TRBV2, the J gene TRBJ2-7; 11 nucleotides align to TRBD2. The CDR3 extends over 13 amino acids. V dropped 6 bases and J dropped 5; count of bases not matched to a gene: 3. Looked up from germline, CDR1 is SNHLY and CDR2 is FYNNEI. The CDR3: CASRGLAVHEQYF. The CDR3 DNA is TGTGCCAGCAGGGGACTAGCGGTCCACGAGCAGTACTTC. Looking up the rest from reference TRBV2 and TRBJ2-7 gives the full variable domain: EPEVTQTPSHQVTQMGQEVILRCVPISNHLYFYWYRQILGQKVEFLVSFYNNEISEKSEIFDDQFSVERPDGSNFTLKIRSTKLEDSAMYFCASRGLAVHEQYFGPGTRLTVT.

This clone came up a few times. The chain employs TRBV1 and TRBJ1-1; TRBD1 was called by the table and not checked on the DNA. TRBV1 is marked as a pseudogene. The CDR3 has 16 residues. CDR3 amino acids: CTSSQDPGQGAAEAFF. CDR3 DNA: TGCACCAGCAGCCAAGATCCGGGACAGGGGGCCGCTGAAGCTTTCTTT.

The chain joins TRBV28 to TRBJ1-2, with 7 bases matching TRBD1. V shed 8 bases, J shed 5 bases, and the junction held 11 bases outside the gene matches. The V gene's germline CDR1 is MDHEN and CDR2 SYDVKM. The CDR3 sequence is 14 residues long. The CDR3 protein is CASGTAVGNYGYTF. In DNA form, the CDR3 reads TGTGCCAGCGGGACAGCCGTGGGAAATTATGGCTACACCTTC.

This chain connects TRBV10-3 to TRBJ1-5; TRBD1 agrees at 10 bases. Germline lookup yields CDR1 ENHRY and CDR2 SYGVKD. Trimming cost V 0 bases and J 7 bases; bases outside gene matches: 9. The length of the CDR3 is 17 residues. The CDR3 DNA is TGTGCCATCAGTGAGTCCGGACAGGGGGAGATGGGACAGCCCCAGCATTTT. Its translation: CAISESGQGEMGQPQHF.

The rearrangement links TRBV2 to TRBJ2-7; 7 bases align to TRBD1. There are 12 residues in the CDR3. Per the germline V gene, CDR1 is SNHLY and CDR2 is FYNNEI. With V trimmed by 4 bases and J by 3 bases, 0 bases remained unmatched. The CDR3 here is CASSGTGYEQYF. CDR3 in DNA: TGTGCCAGCAGTGGGACAGGCTACGAGCAGTACTTC.

The CDR3: CASSLTGSRGQETQYF. The CDR3, as DNA: TGTGCCAGCAGTTTGACAGGGTCGAGAGGGCAAGAGACCCAGTACTTC. The chain has TRBV27 and TRBJ2-5; TRBD1 agrees at 7 bases. The CDR3 runs to 16 residues. Germline loops: CDR1 MNHEY, CDR2 SMNVEV (reference sequence). J lost 2 bases, V lost 3 bases, and 9 bases had no gene match.

The V gene is TRBV5-1, the J gene TRBJ1-1; 7 bases are a match to TRBD1. J was trimmed by 5 bases and V by 5 bases; bases with no gene match: 9. CDR1 and CDR2 from the germline V gene are SGHRS and YFSETQ. CDR3 size: 14 residues. The CDR3 DNA sequence: TGCGCCAGCAGTTACCAGGGGGGAGGAACTGAAGCTTTCTTT. Translation gives CASSYQGGGTEAFF.

The gene calls are TRBV12-5 and TRBJ2-1; the match to TRBD2 covers 11 bases. The V segment lost 6 bases and the J segment 9 bases; nucleotides outside the gene matches: 10. Germline CDR1 reads LGHNT; CDR2 reads FRNRAP. This CDR3 is 15 amino acids long. CDR3: CASGWGLAEVGEQFF. The CDR3 DNA sequence: TGTGCTAGTGGCTGGGGACTAGCGGAAGTGGGTGAGCAGTTCTTC.

This sequence joins TRBV4-2 and TRBJ2-5; a possible D gene is TRBD2 (5 bases). Trimming left V 7 bases short and J 4 bases short, with 19 bases between. The germline gives CDR1 LGHNA, CDR2 YNFKEQ. CDR3 length: 15 amino acids. The CDR3 coding sequence is TGTGCCAGCACCTATAGACCGGGGTGGGGAGAGACCCAGTACTTC. It yields the protein CASTYRPGWGETQYF.

The chain employs TRBV6-1 and TRBJ1-1, with unresolved D. Germline V gives CDR1 MNHNS, CDR2 SASEGT. The CDR3 is 13 residues long. Trimming removed 2 bases from V and 3 bases from J, with 7 bases in between. DNA for the CDR3: TGTGCCAGCAGTGAACTCAGCGACACTGAAGCTTTCTTT. This sequence encodes CASSELSDTEAFF.

The chain employs TRBV18 and TRBJ1-3, with D possibly being TRBD1 (5 bases). Between the trimmed V and J ends, which lost 5 bases and 0 bases, there was a span of 8 bases. The CDR3 consists of 14 residues. Per germline, CDR1 KGHSH and CDR2 LQKENI. The chain's CDR3 is CASSGASSGNTIYF. The CDR3, as DNA: TGTGCCAGCTCAGGGGCCAGCTCTGGAAACACCATATATTTT.

The V gene is TRBV27, the J gene TRBJ2-7; 9 positions match TRBD1. The germline V gene has CDR1 MNHEY and CDR2 SMNVEV (reference sequence). J gave up 11 bases and V 9 bases, and 5 bases lay outside the gene matches. This CDR3 has 10 residues. This CDR3 is CARTGGEKYF. DNA of the CDR3: TGTGCCAGGACAGGGGGGGAAAAGTACTTC.

The chain recombines TRBV6-5 with TRBJ1-1; tentative D call: TRBD1 (6 bases). Trimming removed 0 bases at V and 7 bases at J, with 12 bases between. Germline V gene lookup returns CDR1 MNHEY and CDR2 SVGAGI. The CDR3 loop spans 14 amino acids. The CDR3 DNA is TGTGCCAGCAGTTACTCGACCCAGGGGTATGAAGCTTTCTTT. This gives the protein CASSYSTQGYEAFF.

This chain connects TRBV12-3 or TRBV12-4 to TRBJ2-1; 7 bases map to TRBD1. V was clipped by 6 bases and J by 8 bases; unmatched bases: 4. The CDR3 has 12 residues. The DNA for the CDR3 is TGTGCCAGCAGGAGACAGGGCGATGAGCAGTTCTTC. Amino acid sequence: CASRRQGDEQFF.

This sequence joins TRBV6-5 and TRBJ1-1; a possible D gene is TRBD1 (6 bases). Trimming removed 0 bases from V and 3 bases from J, with 14 bases in between. Germline V gives CDR1 MNHEY, CDR2 SVGAGI. This CDR3 region has 16 residues. In DNA, the CDR3 is TGTGCCAGCAGTTACTCTAGCGGGGGCGCGGACACTGAAGCTTTCTTT. As protein: CASSYSSGGADTEAFF.

V and J are TRBV6-5 and TRBJ2-3; TRBD1 agrees at 7 bases. V shed 1 base and J 6 bases; nucleotides not matched to a gene: 10. In germline, CDR1 is MNHEY, CDR2 SVGAGI. CDR3 length: 16 amino acids. The CDR3 sequence is CASSYLPGQRRDTQYF. DNA for the CDR3: TGTGCCAGCAGTTACTTACCGGGACAGCGCAGGGATACGCAGTATTTT.